The 3 T cell receptor beta chains below all came from one sample that was sequenced in a study of T-cell reconstitution after alpha-beta-depleted transplantation in children listed by TCRdb under 2016. Receptor amplification or capture employed PCR. Data came from an Illumina HiSeq 2500. To normalize quantification of the TCRbeta repertoire, the TCR libraries were built with molecular barcoding that relied on unique molecular identifiers. TCRdb cleaned the public reads at Q25 with fastp, built clones with MiXCR and kept in-frame beta chains. One record per CDR3 amino acid sequence lists the most common genes and DNA. This sample comprises 490,000 or so distinct CDR3 sequences, approximately 12% of them detected only once. The ten largest clones capture under 7% of the sample. The input for sequencing was PBMCs from the stem cell graft donor, taken from the stem cell graft. The source of these receptors is a human donor who donated a stem cell graft to a child with combined immunodeficiency.

This rearrangement joins TRBV5-1 to TRBJ2-5, with D hard to call. Trimming pared 4 bases from V and 1 base from J, leaving 11 bases between. Looked up from germline, CDR1 is SGHRS and CDR2 is YFSETQ. The length of the CDR3 is 14 residues. Written as DNA, the CDR3 is TGCGCCAGCAGCATCTCACGGCTCCAAGAGACCCAGTACTTC. It yields the protein CASSISRLQETQYF.

The genes are TRBV7-2 and TRBJ2-3; 7 nucleotides line up with TRBD2. Germline V gene data show CDR1 as SGHTA and CDR2 as FQGNSA. V shed 1 base, J shed 6 bases, and the junction held 7 bases outside the gene matches. The CDR3 has 15 amino acids. This CDR3 reads CASSLGGGSGDTQYF. The CDR3 DNA follows: TGTGCCAGCAGCTTAGGGGGCGGGAGTGGTGATACGCAGTATTTT.

This clonotype was seen repeatedly, ten times or more. The CDR3 sequence is CASSYARTYEQYF. The CDR3 bases are TGTGCCAGCAGTTACGCAAGAACCTACGAGCAGTACTTC. The chain joins TRBV6-5 to TRBJ2-7; D unresolved. Germline CDR1 MNHEY, CDR2 SVGAGI. The CDR3 is made up of 13 amino acids. Trimming cost V 2 bases and J 2 bases, with 7 bases left between them.